This TCR beta chain comes out of a study of blood T cell repertoires in COVID-19. Study summary: Samples of COVID-19 (acute and convalescent) were obtained from the United States, Italy and Spain.

About this clone: One end of the junction fails to match germline, which may point to a read error.

The CDR3 loop spans 16 amino acids. Germline-derived CDR1 and CDR2 are SGHRS and YFSETQ. In the original workflow: Researchers report that nucleated cell counts were estimated from reference gene primer amplification. Data came from immunoSEQ multiplex PCR; TCRdb stores just in-frame clones and leaves some out. V and J calls and clone size are given by that table; D and trimming were obtained from the DNA. The sample holds some 240,000 clones, roughly four fifths seen once. Study members were between about 18 and 95 years old and lived in 24 US regions. Membership in each cohort depended on participant-reported clinical history.

The source is a man aged 25 to 40 with acute COVID-19. The source material was PBMCs or T cells enriched from blood (not recorded which). The chain joins TRBV5-1 to TRBJ1-2; TRBD1 matches 8 bases. CDR3 in amino acids: CASSLANPGQAYGYTF. In nucleotides, the CDR3 is TGTGCCAGCAGCTTGGCGAACCCGGGACAGGCTTATGGCTACACCTTC.